The rows below give T cell receptor beta chains drawn from one sample of a study of CD8 T cells in Susac syndrome. TCRdb ran MiXCR on the immunoSEQ multiplex PCR reads and lists one entry per CDR3 protein. Here the sample spans about 210,000 distinct CDR3 sequences, 95% being singletons. The sequenced sample was CD4+ T cells from PBMCs. The receptors were sampled from a human donor with multiple sclerosis. Each CDR3 is given with its conserved first and last residue. D genes are given only for firm matches. Rows give clone size only sometimes, using once, few, many, or a class for an expanded clone.

TRBJ1-2 | TRBV10-2 | TRBD1 | . | CASSETWTGGYGYTF | TGCGCCAGCAGTGAGACTTGGACAGGAGGCTATGGCTACACCTTC
TRBJ1-2 | TRBV27 | . | . | CASSLRGRQKIYGYTF | TGTGCCAGCAGTTTACGGGGGCGACAAAAGATCTATGGCTACACCTTC
TRBJ2-3 | TRBV30 | TRBD2 | . | CAWSGAGDFTGLGTDTQYF | TGTGCCTGGAGCGGAGCGGGAGACTTCACGGGTTTGGGCACAGATACGCAGTATTTT
TRBJ2-1 | TRBV6-1 | . | . | CASSAAGDKFF | TGTGCCAGCAGTGCGGCCGGGGATAAGTTCTTC
TRBJ1-2 | TRBV7-2 | TRBD1 | . | CASREDRGLNYGYTF | TGTGCCAGCAGGGAAGACAGGGGACTTAACTATGGCTACACCTTC
TRBJ2-5 | TRBV29-1 | . | . | CSVDGSQETQYF | TGCAGCGTTGACGGCTCTCAAGAGACCCAGTACTTC
TRBJ1-1 | TRBV10-3 | . | once | CAISELSGAFF | TGTGCCATCAGTGAGTTATCGGGAGCTTTCTTT
TRBJ1-5 | TRBV7-9 | . | . | CASSLGTGAGQPQHF | TGTGCCAGCAGCTTGGGGACCGGAGCAGGTCAGCCCCAGCATTTT
TRBJ1-1 | TRBV6-5 | . | once | CASSPRRDTEAFF | TGTGCCAGCAGTCCCCGTCGTGACACTGAAGCTTTCTTT
TRBJ1-1 | TRBV20-1 | . | . | CSARVLGTRASTEAFF | TGCAGTGCTAGAGTTTTAGGGACCCGGGCCAGCACTGAAGCTTTCTTT
TRBJ1-2 | TRBV3-1 | . | . | CASSQENRNYGYTF | TGTGCCAGCAGCCAAGAAAACCGCAACTATGGCTACACCTTC
TRBJ1-1 | TRBV30 | TRBD1 | . | CAWRQGSEAFF | TGTGCCTGGAGACAGGGGTCTGAAGCTTTCTTT
TRBJ2-7 | TRBV10-3 | . | . | CAISERSYEQYF | TGTGCCATCAGTGAGCGGAGCTACGAGCAGTACTTC
TRBJ2-5 | TRBV12-3/TRBV12-4 | TRBD1 | . | CASSDDRVETQYF | TGTGCCAGCAGTGACGACAGGGTAGAGACCCAGTACTTC
TRBJ2-7 | TRBV27 | . | . | CASSEPGRGAYEQYF | TGTGCCAGCAGCGAACCTGGGCGAGGGGCCTACGAGCAGTACTTC
TRBJ2-2 | TRBV5-6 | TRBD1 | . | CASSLMGTGATGELFF | TGTGCCAGCAGCCTAATGGGGACAGGGGCCACCGGGGAGCTGTTTTTT
TRBJ1-2 | TRBV7-9 | . | . | CASSSGLKGDGYTF | TGTGCCAGCAGCTCAGGGCTTAAGGGTGATGGCTACACCTTC
TRBJ1-1 | TRBV29-1 | . | few | CSVVRVNLRNTEAFF | TGCAGCGTTGTACGGGTGAACTTAAGAAACACTGAAGCTTTCTTT
TRBJ1-5 | TRBV6-1 | . | once | CASSELPSAFSEPQHF | TGTGCCAGCAGTGAATTACCCTCGGCCTTCTCCGAGCCCCAGCATTTT
TRBJ2-7 | TRBV5-1 | TRBD1 | once | CASKQGTGVSYEQYF | TGCGCCAGCAAACAGGGGACAGGAGTATCCTACGAGCAGTACTTC
TRBJ1-3 | TRBV20-1 | TRBD1 | . | CSATTGATGNTIYF | TGCAGTGCTACTACAGGGGCCACTGGAAACACCATATATTTT
TRBJ2-7 | TRBV2 | . | . | CASSDDSYEQYF | TGTGCCAGCAGTGACGATTCCTACGAGCAGTACTTC
TRBJ2-1 | TRBV20-1 | . | . | CSARGASSYNEQFF | TGCAGTGCTAGGGGTGCTAGCTCCTACAATGAGCAGTTCTTC
TRBJ2-7 | TRBV29-1 | TRBD2 | . | CSVTRGLASYEQYF | TGCAGCGTTACTAGGGGACTAGCGTCCTACGAGCAGTACTTC
TRBJ2-7 | TRBV29-1 | . | . | CSVAGPLYEQYF | TGCAGCGTTGCGGGACCACTCTACGAGCAGTACTTC
TRBJ1-2 | TRBV6-1 | . | few | CASSIRSMGDYGYTF | TGTGCCAGCAGTATCCGAAGCATGGGAGACTATGGCTACACCTTC
TRBJ1-5 | TRBV15 | . | . | CATSTLVAGGNQPQHF | TGTGCCACCAGCACCCTCGTGGCGGGGGGGAATCAGCCCCAGCATTTT
TRBJ1-5 | TRBV30 | . | . | CAWSVRRDGQPQHF | TGTGCCTGGAGTGTACGAAGGGATGGGCAGCCCCAGCATTTT
TRBJ2-5 | TRBV5-1 | . | . | CASSLPSQGDYQVFQETQYF | TGCGCCAGCAGCTTGCCATCGCAAGGAGACTACCAAGTTTTCCAAGAGACCCAGTACTTC
TRBJ2-5 | TRBV18 | . | . | CASSPPAGTRETQYF | TGTGCCAGCTCACCACCGGCTGGGACTCGAGAGACCCAGTACTTC
TRBJ1-1 | TRBV29-1 | . | . | CSELGQENTEAFF | TGCAGTGAATTGGGACAAGAGAACACTGAAGCTTTCTTT
TRBJ2-7 | TRBV2 | . | . | CASMRQRSGEQYF | TGTGCCAGCATGAGACAACGGTCGGGCGAGCAGTACTTC
TRBJ2-3 | TRBV4-1 | TRBD2 | . | CASSLQLAVPPDTQYF | TGCGCCAGCAGCCTCCAACTAGCGGTCCCCCCAGATACGCAGTATTTT
TRBJ2-2 | TRBV27 | . | once | CASSPHPPAGELFF | TGTGCCAGCAGTCCACACCCCCCAGCCGGGGAGCTGTTTTTT
TRBJ1-2 | TRBV29-1 | . | . | CSGFLGYGYTF | TGCAGCGGATTCCTTGGTTATGGCTACACCTTC
TRBJ2-2 | TRBV4-2 | TRBD2 | . | CASSQSSSGGFTGELFF | TGTGCCAGCAGCCAGAGTTCTAGCGGGGGCTTCACCGGGGAGCTGTTTTTT
TRBJ1-2 | TRBV29-1 | . | . | CSVEDLGTDYGHTF | TGCAGCGTTGAAGATCTAGGGACGGACTATGGCCACACCTTC
TRBJ2-2 | TRBV9 | TRBD2 | . | CASSVLAGHTGELFF | TGTGCCAGCAGCGTACTAGCGGGACACACCGGGGAGCTGTTTTTT
TRBJ2-1 | TRBV24-1 | . | . | CATSSGDGSYNEQFF | TGTGCCACCAGCTCAGGGGACGGCTCCTACAATGAGCAGTTCTTC
TRBJ1-6 | TRBV12-3/TRBV12-4 | . | . | CASSARSVNSPLHF | TGTGCCAGCAGTGCTCGTTCCGTAAATTCACCCCTCCACTTT
TRBJ2-7 | TRBV2 | . | . | CASSDPTEQYF | TGTGCCAGCAGTGACCCCACCGAGCAGTACTTC
TRBJ2-4 | TRBV12-3/TRBV12-4 | . | . | CASSPPGVPKNIQYF | TGTGCCAGCAGCCCTCCAGGGGTGCCCAAAAACATTCAGTACTTC
TRBJ2-3 | TRBV14 | TRBD2 | . | CASSERGGTDTQYF | TGTGCCAGCAGCGAGCGGGGGGGCACAGATACGCAGTATTTT
TRBJ1-5 | TRBV30 | . | . | CAWSVRANQPQHF | TGTGCCTGGAGTGTACGGGCTAATCAGCCCCAGCATTTT
TRBJ2-3 | TRBV30 | . | once | CAWATSDTQYF | TGTGCCTGGGCTACCTCAGATACGCAGTATTTT
TRBJ2-7 | TRBV11-3 | . | . | CASSLRSTYEQYF | TGTGCCAGCAGCTTACGTTCTACCTACGAGCAGTACTTC
TRBJ2-3 | TRBV10-1 | . | . | CASSESLAGDTQYF | TGCGCCAGCAGTGAATCCCTAGCCGGAGATACGCAGTATTTT
TRBJ2-1 | TRBV29-1 | . | . | CSVVQVNEQFF | TGCAGCGTTGTGCAGGTCAATGAGCAGTTCTTC
TRBJ2-5 | TRBV6-5 | . | . | CASSYSMVGQETQYF | TGTGCCAGCAGTTACTCGATGGTCGGACAAGAGACCCAGTACTTC
TRBJ2-1 | TRBV3-1 | TRBD2 | . | CASSKRYRTRAYNEQFF | TGTGCCAGCAGCAAACGGTATAGGACTAGGGCTTACAATGAGCAGTTCTTC
TRBJ2-5 | TRBV2 | . | . | CASSEDGAAVLRETQYF | TGTGCCAGCAGTGAAGACGGAGCGGCGGTCTTGAGAGAGACCCAGTACTTC
TRBJ1-4 | TRBV20-1 | . | . | CSARPGGEKLFF | TGCAGTGCTAGACCGGGAGGAGAAAAACTGTTTTTT
TRBJ2-7 | TRBV7-2 | . | . | CASSLSRDSYEQYF | TGTGCCAGCAGCCTAAGTAGGGATTCCTACGAGCAGTACTTC